These 7 T cell receptor beta chains were all obtained from the same sample, sequenced in a study of blood T cell repertoires in COVID-19 (dated by TCRdb to 2020 to 2022). Libraries came from the immunoSEQ multiplex PCR assay. This immuneACCESS table, as held by TCRdb, lists in-frame sequences with V and J called but not all clones. Of the missing ones, under half trace to an unresolved V gene in checked studies; the others have no known cause. For this sample there are roughly 300,000 clones; about 88% appear just once. The biggest ten clones account for approximately 0.93% of the sample. Input material: PBMCs or T cells enriched from blood (not recorded which). The source is a woman aged 25 to 45 who had recovered from COVID-19.

The chain has TRBV11-2 and TRBJ2-1; weak D call: TRBD1 (6 bases). The CDR3 sequence is 15 residues long. The germline CDR1 and CDR2 sequences are SGHAT and FQNNGV. V lost 4 bases and J lost 4, with 14 bases in between. The CDR3 DNA reads TGTGCCAGCAGCTCCGACGGGACAACATACAATGAGCAGTTCTTC. It specifies CASSSDGTTYNEQFF.

The chain's CDR3 is CASSIGAEGLHTEAFF. As DNA, the CDR3 is TGTGCCAGTAGTATAGGGGCGGAGGGCTTGCACACTGAAGCTTTCTTT. The chain is built from TRBV19 and TRBJ1-1; D gene uncertain. The germline V gene encodes CDR1 LNHDA and CDR2 SQIVND (reference sequence). Trimming left V 1 base short and J 3 bases short, with 15 bases between. This CDR3 region has 16 residues.

This CDR3 reads CASSLGLAGQPSYEQYF. CDR3 in DNA: TGTGCCAGCAGTTTGGGACTAGCGGGACAGCCCTCCTACGAGCAGTACTTC. The chain links TRBV6-2 or TRBV6-3 to TRBJ2-7; 13 bases match TRBD2. CDR3 length: 17 amino acids. The germline V gene has CDR1 MNHEY and CDR2 SVGEGT. Germline trimming cut 4 bases from V and 0 bases from J; bases unmatched to any gene: 6.

The chain has TRBV6-4 and TRBJ1-1; D gene uncertain. Germline V gene sequence: CDR1 MRHNA, CDR2 SNTAGT. This CDR3 comprises 13 residues. V dropped 4 bases and J dropped 6 bases, with 12 bases sitting between them. The CDR3 DNA reads as TGTGCCAGCAGTGGAACATCTAGTGCTGAAGCTTTCTTT. Translating it yields CASSGTSSAEAFF.

This chain connects TRBV28 to TRBJ1-5, with 9 bases lining up with TRBD1. With V trimmed by 5 bases and J by 7 bases, 6 bases remained unmatched. The germline V gene has CDR1 MDHEN and CDR2 SYDVKM. This CDR3 spans 14 amino acids. The CDR3 spells CASSDTGGGQPQHF. CDR3 in DNA: TGTGCCAGCAGTGATACAGGGGGCGGGCAGCCCCAGCATTTT. Supplemented by reference TRBV28 and TRBJ1-5, the full variable domain reads DVKVTQSSRYLVKRTGEKVFLECVQDMDHENMFWYRQDPGLGLRLIYFSYDVKMKEKGDIPEGYSVSREKKERFSLILESASTNQTSMYLCASSDTGGGQPQHFGDGTRLSIL.

The chain recombines TRBV10-3 with TRBJ1-2, with unresolved D. The germline V gene encodes CDR1 ENHRY and CDR2 SYGVKD. The length of the CDR3 is 14 residues. Trimming removed 3 bases from V and 2 bases from J, with 10 bases in between. The CDR3 DNA is TGTGCCATCAGTGACGCGGGGTCCAACTATGGCTACACCTTC. This translates into CAISDAGSNYGYTF.

V gene TRBV5-8 combines with J gene TRBJ1-6; weak D call: TRBD1 (6 bases). Deletions cut 5 bases from V and 7 bases from J, with 10 bases between. The CDR3 spans 13 residues. Germline V CDR1 and CDR2: SGHTS, YDEGEE. The CDR3 loop is CASRQGMNSPLHF. CDR3 DNA sequence: TGTGCCAGCAGACAGGGAATGAATTCACCCCTCCACTTT.